The entry that follows covers one T cell receptor beta chain sequence. This specimen belongs to a study of blood T cell repertoires in COVID-19. Study-wide background: Samples came from the United States, Italy and Spain, spanning acute and convalescent COVID-19.

Sequencing used immunoSEQ multiplex PCR; TCRdb keeps in-frame clones, though not all of them. Of roughly 190,000 clones listed, 84% are singletons. Germline lookup yields CDR1 LGHNA and CDR2 YNFKEQ. J was trimmed by 2 bases and V by 0 bases; bases with no gene match: 1. The CDR3 spans 14 residues. Material for sequencing was peripheral blood. V and J are TRBV4-2 and TRBJ2-7, with TRBD1 matching over 7 bases. The TCR was taken from a human donor in a cohort sampled during active COVID-19. The CDR3 bases are TGTGCCAGCAGCCAAGATACAGGGGCCTACGAGCAGTACTTC. Translation: CASSQDTGAYEQYF.